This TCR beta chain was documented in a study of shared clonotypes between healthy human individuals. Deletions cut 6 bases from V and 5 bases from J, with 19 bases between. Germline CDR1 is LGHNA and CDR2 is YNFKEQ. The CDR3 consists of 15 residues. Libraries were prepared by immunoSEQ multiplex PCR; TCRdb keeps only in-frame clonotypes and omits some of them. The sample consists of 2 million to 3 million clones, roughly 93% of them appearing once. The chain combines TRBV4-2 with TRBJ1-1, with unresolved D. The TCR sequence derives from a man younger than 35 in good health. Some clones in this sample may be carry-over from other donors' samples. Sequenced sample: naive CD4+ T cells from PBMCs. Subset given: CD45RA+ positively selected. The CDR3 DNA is TGTGCCAGCAGTAGAAAAAACAGCGGCGGGACTGAAGCTTTCTTT. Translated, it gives CASSRKNSGGTEAFF.